What follows are 7 T cell receptor beta chains derived from one specimen sequenced in a study of identical twins. TCRdb used MiXCR to reprocess the 5' RACE reads, holding one entry per CDR3 protein. The table shows about 530,000 distinct CDR3 sequences, with 13% to 15% occurring only once. The sample was also reused in another study, on yellow fever vaccine responses in identical twins.

Specimen: CD4+ T cells sorted from blood. The source is a woman between 18 and 29 years old in good health.

The chain is built from TRBV6-1 and TRBJ2-1; no clear D. The germline V and J ends were trimmed by 5 bases and 10 bases, with 18 bases remaining between them. CDR1 is MNHNS, CDR2 SASEGT, per germline. The CDR3 has 14 amino acids. This chain's CDR3 is CASSPNGLSKEQFF. The DNA for the CDR3 is TGTGCCAGCAGTCCGAACGGATTGAGCAAAGAGCAGTTCTTC.

The V gene is TRBV27, the J gene TRBJ2-1; weak D call: TRBD2 (5 bases). V lost 3 bases and J lost 10, with 13 bases in between. The CDR3 contains 13 residues. Germline values: CDR1 MNHEY, CDR2 SMNVEV (reference sequence). Here the CDR3 reads CASSFNGRGEQFF. The CDR3 DNA is TGTGCCAGCAGTTTCAACGGCCGCGGGGAGCAGTTCTTC.

The V gene is TRBV5-4, the J gene TRBJ2-7; TRBD2 might be the D (6 bases). The CDR3 loop spans 16 amino acids. V was trimmed by 2 bases and J by 4 bases, leaving 19 bases between them. Per the germline V gene, CDR1 is SGHNT and CDR2 is YYREEE (reference sequence). The CDR3 region is CASSLGGVSGGYEQYV. The CDR3 DNA reads as TGTGCCAGCAGCTTAGGAGGGGTTTCAGGAGGATACGAGCAGTACGTC.

The chain carries TRBV10-2 and TRBJ2-1; 11 bases map to TRBD1. Losses at the gene ends were 6 bases for V and 6 bases for J; bases not matched to a gene: 4. From germline, CDR1 is WSHSY and CDR2 SAAADI. The CDR3 runs to 14 residues. The CDR3 coding sequence is TGCGCCAGCAGGGGACAGGGGGTTACCAATGAGCAGTTCTTC. It translates to CASRGQGVTNEQFF.

This clonotype has ten or more counts. The chain uses TRBV5-1 and TRBJ2-3, with TRBD2 matching 8 bases. CDR1 SGHRS and CDR2 YFSETQ come from the germline V gene. With V trimmed by 0 bases and J by 2 bases, 2 bases remained unmatched. The CDR3 has 15 amino acids. CDR3 loop: CASSLGGLATDTQYF. CDR3 nucleotide sequence: TGCGCCAGCAGCTTGGGAGGACTAGCCACAGATACGCAGTATTTT. Full variable domain (outside the CDR3, taken from reference TRBV5-1 and TRBJ2-3): KAGVTQTPRYLIKTRGQQVTLSCSPISGHRSVSWYQQTPGQGLQFLFEYFSETQRNKGNFPGRFSGRQFSNSRSEMNVSTLELGDSALYLCASSLGGLATDTQYFGPGTRLTVL.

The rearrangement joins TRBV7-2 to TRBJ2-1, with 8 bases identical to TRBD2. The junction had 17 bases not matched to a gene; V was cut back by 0 bases and J by 7 bases. The CDR3 runs to 19 residues. Germline CDR1 reads SGHTA; CDR2 reads FQGNSA. In nucleotides, the CDR3 is TGTGCCAGCAGCTTAGCTTTCGGTCTATGGAGCGGCGGGGGGAATGAGCAGTTCTTC. This codes for CASSLAFGLWSGGGNEQFF.

The CDR3 loop reads CSTGTGQTNYGYTF. CDR3 DNA: TGCAGTACCGGGACAGGCCAAACCAACTATGGCTACACCTTC. The chain uses TRBV20-1 and TRBJ1-2, with 8 bases lining up with TRBD1. V shed 8 bases and J 2 bases; nucleotides not matched to a gene: 10. Germline CDR1 is DFQATT and CDR2 is SNEGSKA (reference sequence). This CDR3 has 14 amino acids.